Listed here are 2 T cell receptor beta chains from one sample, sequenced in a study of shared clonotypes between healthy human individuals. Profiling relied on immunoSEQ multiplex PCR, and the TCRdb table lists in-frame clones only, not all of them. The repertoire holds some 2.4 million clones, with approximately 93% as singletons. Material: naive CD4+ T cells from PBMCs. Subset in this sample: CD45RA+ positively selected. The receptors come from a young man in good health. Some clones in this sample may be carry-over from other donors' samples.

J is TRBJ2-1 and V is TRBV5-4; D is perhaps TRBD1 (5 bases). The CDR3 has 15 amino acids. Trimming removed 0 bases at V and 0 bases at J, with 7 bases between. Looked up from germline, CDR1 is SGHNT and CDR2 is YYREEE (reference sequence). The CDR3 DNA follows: TGTGCCAGCAGCTTGGACAGGAGCTCCTACAATGAGCAGTTCTTC. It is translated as CASSLDRSSYNEQFF.

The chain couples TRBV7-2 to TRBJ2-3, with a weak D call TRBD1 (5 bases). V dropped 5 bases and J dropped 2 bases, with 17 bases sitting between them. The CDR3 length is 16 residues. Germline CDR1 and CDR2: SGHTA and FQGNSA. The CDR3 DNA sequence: TGTGCCAGCAGCCCTAAGGGGTCATTTAACACAGATACGCAGTATTTT. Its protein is CASSPKGSFNTDTQYF.